These 29 T cell receptor beta chains originate from one sample sequenced in a study of cytomegalovirus exposure and HLA in healthy donors. The PCR ran on 60 Vbeta and 13 Jbeta primers. The protocol was immunoSEQ multiplex PCR, while the TCRdb copy is restricted to in-frame clones and leaves out a portion. The data contain 180,000 or so clones, roughly 74% of them singletons. The sample consisted of PBMCs. The source is a woman in her thirties or forties in good health and CMV-seropositive.

J is TRBJ1-2 and V is TRBV28; unclear D gene. The CDR3 is made up of 11 amino acids. V was pared by 8 bases and J by 5 bases, with 9 bases between. Germline V gives CDR1 MDHEN, CDR2 SYDVKM. CDR3 nucleotide sequence: TGTGCCAGCGGTATCACATATGGCTACACCTTC. Translating gives CASGITYGYTF.

The chain combines TRBV7-2 with TRBJ2-3; 8 positions agree with TRBD2. J lost 5 bases, V lost 5 bases, and 15 bases had no gene match. Germline CDR1 is SGHTA and CDR2 is FQGNSA. The CDR3 loop spans 17 amino acids. CDR3 DNA sequence: TGTGCCAGCAGCCCGCACCCGCCGGGACTAGTAAGAGATACGCAGTATTTT. Encoded protein: CASSPHPPGLVRDTQYF. Full variable domain (remainder filled in from reference TRBV7-2 and TRBJ2-3): GAGVSQSPSNKVTEKGKDVELRCDPISGHTALYWYRQSLGQGLEFLIYFQGNSAPDKSGLPSDRFSAERTGGSVSTLTIQRTQQEDSAVYLCASSPHPPGLVRDTQYFGPGTRLTVL.

As DNA, the CDR3 is TGTGCCAGCAGCTGGCAGGAACTCCCGAACACCGGGGAGCTGTTTTTT. Protein sequence: CASSWQELPNTGELFF. The chain recombines TRBV7-9 with TRBJ2-2; D gene ambiguous. This CDR3 has 16 amino acids. In germline, CDR1 is SEHNR, CDR2 FQNEAQ (reference sequence). Trimming removed 4 bases from V and 0 bases from J, with 12 bases in between.

CDR3 DNA: TGCGCCAGCAGCCGCGACACCTTCTTATCCTATGGCTACACCTTC. The encoded protein is CASSRDTFLSYGYTF. The chain recombines TRBV5-1 with TRBJ1-2, with D uncertain. Trimming removed 4 bases at V and 4 bases at J, with 17 bases between. Germline loops: CDR1 SGHRS, CDR2 YFSETQ. The CDR3 runs 15 residues.

The chain uses TRBV28 and TRBJ2-7; unclear D gene. Looked up from germline, CDR1 is MDHEN and CDR2 is SYDVKM. Trimming pared 7 bases from V and 7 bases from J, leaving 17 bases between. This CDR3 region has 13 residues. This chain's CDR3 is CASIRPPLGEQYF. The CDR3 DNA is TGTGCCAGCATTAGGCCGCCTCTAGGTGAGCAGTACTTC.

The genes are TRBV5-1 and TRBJ2-5, with 8 bases aligning to TRBD2. The CDR3 is 15 amino acids. Looked up from germline, CDR1 is SGHRS and CDR2 is YFSETQ. J gave up 1 base and V 1 base, and 3 bases lay outside the gene matches. CDR3 amino acids: CASSLNLAGQETQYF. The CDR3 region has the DNA TGCGCCAGCAGCTTGAACCTAGCGGGCCAAGAGACCCAGTACTTC. The variable domain in full, completed from reference TRBV5-1 and TRBJ2-5, reads KAGVTQTPRYLIKTRGQQVTLSCSPISGHRSVSWYQQTPGQGLQFLFEYFSETQRNKGNFPGRFSGRQFSNSRSEMNVSTLELGDSALYLCASSLNLAGQETQYFGPGTRLLVL.

V and J are TRBV15 and TRBJ2-7; TRBD2 matches 14 bases. The CDR3 is made up of 15 amino acids. CDR1 is LNHNV, CDR2 YYDKDF, per germline (reference sequence). Trimming removed 5 bases from V and 6 bases from J; junction bases left unmatched: 6. CDR3 protein: CATSPGLAGVVEQYF. In DNA, the CDR3 is TGTGCCACCAGCCCGGGACTAGCGGGAGTGGTCGAGCAGTACTTC.

The chain employs TRBV6-4 and TRBJ2-7; 12 bases align to TRBD2. Germline CDR1 MRHNA, CDR2 SNTAGT. The CDR3 spans 14 residues. With V trimmed by 6 bases and J by 3 bases, 3 bases remained unmatched. CDR3 residues: CASRPSGRVYEQYF. In DNA form, the CDR3 reads TGTGCCAGCAGACCTAGCGGGAGGGTCTACGAGCAGTACTTC.

The chain couples TRBV28 to TRBJ2-7; TRBD1 matches 9 bases. There are 15 residues in the CDR3. V gave up 7 bases and J gave up 4 bases; unmatched junction bases: 11. From germline, CDR1 is MDHEN and CDR2 SYDVKM. The CDR3 reads CASIPSGTGSYEQYF. The CDR3 nucleotides are TGTGCCAGCATCCCATCCGGGACAGGGTCTTACGAGCAGTACTTC.

This clone was observed a few times. V is TRBV28 and J is TRBJ2-3; D is perhaps TRBD2 (5 bases). The CDR3 is 19 residues long. V was trimmed by 1 base and J by 6 bases, leaving 26 bases between them. Germline lookup yields CDR1 MDHEN and CDR2 SYDVKM. The CDR3 DNA follows: TGTGCCAGCAGTTTATCTGGGATTGGGAGACGTAAGATTAAGGATACGCAGTATTTT. Its protein product is CASSLSGIGRRKIKDTQYF.

The chain links TRBV5-4 to TRBJ2-7; tentatively, D is TRBD2 (5 bases). V was pared by 0 bases and J by 6 bases, with 16 bases between. Germline CDR1 reads SGHNT; CDR2 reads YYREEE (reference sequence). CDR3 length equals 15 residues. The CDR3: CASSLGAESLREQYF. The DNA of the CDR3 is TGTGCCAGCAGCTTGGGAGCGGAGAGCCTACGCGAGCAGTACTTC.

The J gene is TRBJ2-1, the V gene TRBV5-5; 9 bases are a match to TRBD2. This CDR3 comprises 13 residues. The germline V gene encodes CDR1 SGHKS and CDR2 YYEKEE (reference sequence). The V segment lost 0 bases and the J segment 9 bases; nucleotides outside the gene matches: 1. The CDR3 sequence is CASSLALAGEQFF. The CDR3 coding sequence is TGTGCCAGCAGCTTGGCACTAGCGGGTGAGCAGTTCTTC.

This chain links TRBV5-4 with TRBJ2-1, with D hard to call. There are 15 residues in the CDR3. Per the germline V gene, CDR1 is SGHNT and CDR2 is YYREEE (reference sequence). Trimming took off 3 bases at V and 0 bases at J, with 10 bases between the two ends. Written as DNA, the CDR3 is TGTGCCAGCAGCTCTACTCCGAGCTCCTACAATGAGCAGTTCTTC. Protein sequence: CASSSTPSSYNEQFF.

This chain connects TRBV27 to TRBJ1-6, with D perhaps matching TRBD1 (6 bases). The germline V gene has CDR1 MNHEY and CDR2 SMNVEV (reference sequence). With 6 bases removed from V and 6 bases from J, the gap between germline ends came to 15 bases. The CDR3 is made up of 15 amino acids. This CDR3 is CASRVPGHPNSPLHF. In nucleotides, the CDR3 is TGTGCCAGCAGAGTGCCGGGACACCCTAATTCACCCCTCCACTTT.

The table lists this clone with a few counts. J is TRBJ2-7 and V is TRBV10-3; TRBD1 agrees at 10 bases. The trim removed 10 bases at V and 5 bases at J, leaving 8 bases unmatched. The CDR3 length is 13 residues. From germline, CDR1 is ENHRY and CDR2 SYGVKD. The CDR3 loop reads CATAGTGVHEQYF. The DNA of the CDR3 is TGTGCCACTGCAGGGACAGGGGTCCACGAGCAGTACTTC.

The rearrangement uses TRBV6-1 and TRBJ2-2, with D possibly being TRBD1 (8 bases). Germline lookup yields CDR1 MNHNS and CDR2 SASEGT. Trimming removed 6 bases from V and 4 bases from J, with 15 bases in between. This CDR3 spans 15 amino acids. The DNA for the CDR3 is TGTGCCAGCAGGGGAGGGACAGGAGCCACCGGGGAGCTGTTTTTT. Protein product: CASRGGTGATGELFF.

The gene calls are TRBV7-6 and TRBJ2-1; 11 bases fit TRBD2. Germline CDR1 reads SGHVS; CDR2 reads FNYEAQ. The CDR3 contains 15 residues. V dropped 5 bases and J dropped 6; count of bases not matched to a gene: 6. Here the CDR3 DNA reads TGTGCCAGCAGCACCTCGGGACTAGCGGTCAATGAGCAGTTCTTC. It specifies CASSTSGLAVNEQFF.

This chain links TRBV5-1 with TRBJ2-3; TRBD2 aligns across 12 bases. Losses at the gene ends were 4 bases for V and 2 bases for J; bases not matched to a gene: 17. Germline V gene sequence: CDR1 SGHRS, CDR2 YFSETQ. This CDR3 has 20 amino acids. The CDR3 DNA reads TGCGCCAGCAGCGGTAGTCCCTTTGCTAGCGGGAGGGGGATCACAGATACGCAGTATTTT. It yields the protein CASSGSPFASGRGITDTQYF.

This clone was counted a single time. The chain combines TRBV15 with TRBJ2-2; TRBD2 is a possible D gene (5 bases). V lost 0 bases and J 6 bases, leaving 8 bases between the germline ends. CDR3 length: 14 amino acids. CDR1 and CDR2 from the germline V gene are LNHNV and YYDKDF (reference sequence). The CDR3, as DNA: TGTGCCACCAGCAGAGAGAGGGCGGCCGGGGAGCTGTTTTTT. Translating it yields CATSRERAAGELFF.

The chain joins TRBV19 to TRBJ2-7, with 7 bases matching TRBD1. This CDR3 region has 15 residues. The germline V gene encodes CDR1 LNHDA and CDR2 SQIVND (reference sequence). With V trimmed by 5 bases and J by 4 bases, 11 bases remained unmatched. CDR3 coding DNA: TGTGCCAGTAGTTATACTAACAGGGGCGATTACGAGCAGTACTTC. This translates into CASSYTNRGDYEQYF.

The chain links TRBV15 to TRBJ1-4; TRBD1 aligns across 9 bases. Per the germline V gene, CDR1 is LNHNV and CDR2 is YYDKDF (reference sequence). CDR3 length equals 19 residues. Trimming took 4 bases from V and 2 from J; bases not matched to a gene: 14. CDR3 amino acids: CATSTRGQGRRATNEKLFF. CDR3 DNA sequence: TGTGCCACCAGCACCCGGGGACAGGGAAGAAGGGCTACTAATGAAAAACTGTTTTTT.

The chain recombines TRBV5-1 with TRBJ2-7; the match to TRBD1 covers 8 bases. V gave up 4 bases and J gave up 4 bases; unmatched junction bases: 7. Per the germline V gene, CDR1 is SGHRS and CDR2 is YFSETQ. This CDR3 is 14 amino acids long. In nucleotides, the CDR3 is TGCGCCAGCAGCCCGGGACAGGCCGTTTACGAGCAGTACTTC. It translates to CASSPGQAVYEQYF.

CDR3: CASSLGEVKFF. CDR3 DNA sequence: TGTGCCAGCAGCTTAGGGGAGGTGAAGTTCTTC. This chain links TRBV7-8 with TRBJ2-1; possibly TRBD2 for D (6 bases). This CDR3 region has 11 residues. The germline gives CDR1 SGHVS, CDR2 FQNEAQ. V lost 1 base to trimming and J lost 14 bases, with 9 bases between them.

The CDR3 region has the DNA TGCAGCGTTGAGCGGGCGGATAACTACGAGCAGTACTTC. As protein: CSVERADNYEQYF. The chain recombines TRBV29-1 with TRBJ2-7, with a possible D match to TRBD2 (5 bases). The CDR3 consists of 13 residues. Trimming shortened V by 3 bases and J by 3 bases, and 12 bases separated the two germline ends. The V gene's germline CDR1 is SQVTM and CDR2 ANQGSEA.

CDR3 in amino acids: CASSLFGVTNEKLFF. CDR3 in DNA: TGTGCCAGCAGTTTATTCGGGGTAACTAATGAAAAACTGTTTTTT. The rearrangement links TRBV28 to TRBJ1-4; D gene uncertain. The CDR3 has 15 amino acids. V was trimmed by 1 base and J by 1 base, leaving 7 bases between them. The V gene's germline CDR1 is MDHEN and CDR2 SYDVKM.

The V and J genes are TRBV7-9 and TRBJ2-5; no reliable D call. Judging by the DNA end, TRBJ2-7 fits better; the J call may be wrong. The CDR3 is 13 residues long. Germline V gives CDR1 SEHNR, CDR2 FQNEAQ (reference sequence). DNA of the CDR3: TGTGCCAGCAGCCTAGGGTGGGACTACGAGCAGTACTTC. This gives the protein CASSLGWDYEQYF.

The V gene is TRBV28, the J gene TRBJ2-7; D is possibly TRBD1 (5 bases). Germline lookup yields CDR1 MDHEN and CDR2 SYDVKM. The length of the CDR3 is 13 residues. V lost 5 bases, J lost 1 base, and 9 bases lay in between. The CDR3 bases are TGTGCCAGCAGTCAGGGCCCTTCCTACGAGCAGTACTTC. It codes for CASSQGPSYEQYF.

This clone came up once. This chain uses TRBV28 with TRBJ1-5, with TRBD1 identical over 8 bases. J gave up 2 bases and V 7 bases, and 10 bases lay outside the gene matches. Germline V gives CDR1 MDHEN, CDR2 SYDVKM. This CDR3 region has 16 residues. The CDR3 sequence: CASTRYGQGGNQPQHF. DNA of the CDR3: TGTGCCAGCACCAGATATGGACAGGGCGGCAATCAGCCCCAGCATTTT. Full variable domain (missing parts from reference TRBV28 and TRBJ1-5): DVKVTQSSRYLVKRTGEKVFLECVQDMDHENMFWYRQDPGLGLRLIYFSYDVKMKEKGDIPEGYSVSREKKERFSLILESASTNQTSMYLCASTRYGQGGNQPQHFGDGTRLSIL.

The J gene is TRBJ1-5, the V gene TRBV6-1; D gene ambiguous. V lost 5 bases and J lost 2, with 7 bases in between. CDR1 MNHNS and CDR2 SASEGT come from the germline V gene. CDR3 size: 13 residues. As DNA, the CDR3 is TGTGCCAGCAGTCCTCGGGGCAATCAGCCCCAGCATTTT. Translation gives CASSPRGNQPQHF.